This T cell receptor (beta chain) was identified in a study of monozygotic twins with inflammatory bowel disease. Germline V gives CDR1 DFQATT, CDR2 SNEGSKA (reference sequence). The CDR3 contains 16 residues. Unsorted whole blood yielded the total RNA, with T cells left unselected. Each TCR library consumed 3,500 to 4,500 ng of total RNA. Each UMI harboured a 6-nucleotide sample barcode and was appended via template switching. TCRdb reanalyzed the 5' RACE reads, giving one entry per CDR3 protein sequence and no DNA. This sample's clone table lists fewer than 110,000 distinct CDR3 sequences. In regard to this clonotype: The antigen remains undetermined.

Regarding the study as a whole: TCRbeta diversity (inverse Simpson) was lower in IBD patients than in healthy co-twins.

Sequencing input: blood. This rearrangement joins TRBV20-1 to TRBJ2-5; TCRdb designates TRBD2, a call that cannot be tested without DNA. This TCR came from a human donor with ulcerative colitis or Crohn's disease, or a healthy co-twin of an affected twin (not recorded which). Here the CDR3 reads CSARDPMAGEGETQYF.